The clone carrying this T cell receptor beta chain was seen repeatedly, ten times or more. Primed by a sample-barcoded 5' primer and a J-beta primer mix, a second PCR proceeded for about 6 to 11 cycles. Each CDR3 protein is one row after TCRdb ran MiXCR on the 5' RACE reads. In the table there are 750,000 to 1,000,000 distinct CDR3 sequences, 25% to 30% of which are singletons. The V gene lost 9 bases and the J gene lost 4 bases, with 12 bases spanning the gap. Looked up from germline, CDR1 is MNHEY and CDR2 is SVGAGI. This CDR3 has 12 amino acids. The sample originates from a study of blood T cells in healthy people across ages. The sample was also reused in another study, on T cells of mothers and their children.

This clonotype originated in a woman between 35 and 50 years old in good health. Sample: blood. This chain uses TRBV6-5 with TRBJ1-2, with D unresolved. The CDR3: CASWESGYGYTF. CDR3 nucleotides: TGTGCCAGTTGGGAGAGCGGCTATGGCTACACCTTC.